This T cell receptor (beta chain) was found in a study of shared clonotypes between healthy human individuals. On the study more broadly: Every donor yielded three CD4 naive, three CD4 memory, two CD8 naive and one CD8 memory plate. The study's findings and limits: Naive subsets usually exceeded memory subsets in estimated richness. With few donors, the genetic and exposure-history diversity represented was limited.

Terminally differentiated effector memory CD45RA+ cells were excluded by CCR7 positive selection of CD45RO-negative cells. Original analysis: Owing to the provision of junction-only sequences devoid of quality scores by immunoSEQ, filtering differed. TCRdb's table, derived via immunoSEQ multiplex PCR, lists solely in-frame clones and lacks some. V and J calls and clone size are as listed in that table; D and trimming were resolved from the DNA. The sample shows some 2 million clones, approximately 95% of them seen only once. Deletions cut 0 bases from V and 3 bases from J, with 11 bases between. Germline CDR1 reads GTSNPN; CDR2 reads SVGIG (reference sequence). The CDR3 spans 14 residues. As concerns this clone: No antigen is known for it.

Sequenced sample: naive CD8+ T cells sorted from blood. The rearrangement uses TRBV30 and TRBJ1-1; D is unclear. The sequence was collected from a man younger than 35 in good health. The CDR3 reads CAWSVEGGDTEAFF. The CDR3 DNA reads TGTGCCTGGAGTGTAGAGGGCGGGGACACTGAAGCTTTCTTT.